These 21 T cell receptor beta chains originate from one sample sequenced in a study of blood T cell repertoires in COVID-19. Clones were read by immunoSEQ multiplex PCR, and TCRdb kept only the in-frame ones, dropping some. The table includes 130,000 to 150,000 clones, around 79% detected once. Sequencing used peripheral blood. All receptors derive from a woman between 70 and 85 years old with COVID-19, enrolled during active disease.

This chain joins TRBV7-2 and TRBJ2-7; 8 nucleotides align to TRBD1. The CDR3 covers 16 residues. CDR1 is SGHTA, CDR2 FQGNSA, per germline. V dropped 5 bases and J dropped 0; count of bases not matched to a gene: 9. Here the CDR3 DNA reads TGTGCCAGCAGCCGGACCGGGACAGGTATCTCCTACGAGCAGTACTTC. Amino acids: CASSRTGTGISYEQYF.

This chain uses TRBV19 with TRBJ2-7; 11 nucleotides agree with TRBD1. The CDR3 is 17 amino acids. The germline CDR1 and CDR2 sequences are LNHDA and SQIVND (reference sequence). V trimming: 6 bases; J trimming: 0 bases; junction bases outside the gene matches: 10. The CDR3 bases are TGTGCCAGTAGCAGGCGGACAGGGGGCGCCTACTCCTACGAGCAGTACTTC. Encoded protein: CASSRRTGGAYSYEQYF.

This clone was counted once. The rearrangement links TRBV5-6 to TRBJ2-1; the D gene is possibly TRBD2 (6 bases). V lost 3 bases, J lost 4 bases, and 17 bases lay in between. Germline CDR1 SGHDT, CDR2 YYEEEE. This CDR3 is 16 amino acids long. The CDR3 is CASSWGVRKIYNEQFF. The CDR3 bases are TGTGCCAGCAGCTGGGGGGTGCGGAAGATATACAATGAGCAGTTCTTC.

V and J are TRBV11-2 and TRBJ2-3, with 9 bases that match TRBD1. The CDR3 sequence is 15 residues long. V lost 3 bases and J lost 3; bases outside the gene matches: 4. CDR1 and CDR2 from the germline V gene are SGHAT and FQNNGV. CDR3 coding DNA: TGTGCCAGCAGCTTTTGGGGGACAGGGACAGATACGCAGTATTTT. Protein product: CASSFWGTGTDTQYF.

This chain uses TRBV6-5 with TRBJ1-1; 7 nucleotides agree with TRBD1. V lost 4 bases, J lost 3 bases, and 5 bases stayed unmatched. Per the germline V gene, CDR1 is MNHEY and CDR2 is SVGAGI. The CDR3 is 14 residues long. CDR3: CASSSQGEYTEAFF. DNA for the CDR3: TGTGCCAGCAGTTCTCAGGGGGAATACACTGAAGCTTTCTTT.

This chain uses TRBV12-3 or TRBV12-4 with TRBJ2-6; possibly TRBD2 for D (5 bases). The CDR3 runs to 13 residues. The V gene lost 2 bases and the J gene lost 6 bases, with 5 bases spanning the gap. CDR3 coding DNA: TGTGCCAGCAGTTTACGGGAGGCCAACGTCCTGACTTTC. Translated: CASSLREANVLTF.

The chain carries TRBV10-3 and TRBJ1-1, with D possibly TRBD1 on 5 matching bases. CDR3 length equals 13 residues. Trimming took 11 bases from V and 0 from J, leaving 13 bases between them. The germline V gene has CDR1 ENHRY and CDR2 SYGVKD. CDR3 residues: CARRLGVNTEAFF. CDR3 DNA sequence: TGTGCCCGCCGGCTAGGGGTGAACACTGAAGCTTTCTTT.

The V gene is TRBV5-4, the J gene TRBJ2-1, with D possibly matching TRBD1 (6 bases). Between the trimmed V and J ends, which lost 3 bases and 5 bases, there was a span of 18 bases. The CDR3 runs 16 residues. Germline V CDR1 and CDR2: SGHNT, YYREEE (reference sequence). In nucleotides, the CDR3 is TGTGCCAGCAGCTCGAGATCCAGGACAGCGAACAATGAGCAGTTCTTC. This sequence encodes CASSSRSRTANNEQFF.

Here the CDR3 DNA reads TGCGCCAGCAGACCTGTAGCGGGGACCTACGAGCAGTACTTC. As protein: CASRPVAGTYEQYF. The genes are TRBV5-1 and TRBJ2-7; TRBD2 aligns across 8 bases. Trimming removed 5 bases from V and 2 bases from J; junction bases left unmatched: 6. CDR1 is SGHRS, CDR2 YFSETQ, per germline. CDR3 size: 14 residues.

This clone has a handful of counts. This chain's CDR3 is CASSSGFNYGYTF. The DNA for the CDR3 is TGTGCCAGCAGCTCAGGGTTTAACTATGGCTACACCTTC. This chain uses TRBV7-2 with TRBJ1-2; the D gene is possibly TRBD1 (5 bases). Germline assignment: CDR1 SGHTA and CDR2 FQGNSA. The CDR3 is 13 amino acids. Trimming shortened V by 4 bases and J by 1 base, and 7 bases separated the two germline ends.

J is TRBJ2-1 and V is TRBV5-6; D remains ambiguous. This CDR3 has 13 amino acids. Germline V gene sequence: CDR1 SGHDT, CDR2 YYEEEE. Trimming removed 5 bases at V and 4 bases at J, with 10 bases between. The CDR3 spells CASSKQVYNEQFF. As DNA, the CDR3 is TGTGCCAGCAGTAAGCAGGTTTACAATGAGCAGTTCTTC. Complete variable domain (other parts from reference TRBV5-6 and TRBJ2-1): DAGVTQSPTHLIKTRGQQVTLRCSPKSGHDTVSWYQQALGQGPQFIFQYYEEEERQRGNFPDRFSGHQFPNYSSELNVNALLLGDSALYLCASSKQVYNEQFFGPGTRLTVL.

The J gene is TRBJ2-4, the V gene TRBV28; tentatively, D is TRBD2 (7 bases). CDR3 length equals 14 residues. Trimming took off 2 bases at V and 7 bases at J, with 12 bases between the two ends. Germline V gives CDR1 MDHEN, CDR2 SYDVKM. The CDR3 protein is CASSLMAGANIQYF. The CDR3 nucleotides are TGTGCCAGCAGTTTAATGGCGGGGGCGAACATTCAGTACTTC.

The CDR3 nucleotides read TGTGCCAGCAGCTCGATTAACCCGGGACTAGCGCAAGAGACCCAGTACTTC. It is translated as CASSSINPGLAQETQYF. The chain links TRBV7-6 to TRBJ2-5, with 10 nucleotides matching TRBD2. Germline V CDR1 and CDR2: SGHVS, FNYEAQ. The CDR3 sequence is 17 residues long. The V segment lost 4 bases and the J segment 2 bases; nucleotides outside the gene matches: 10.

For this clone: Other DNA sequences in this specimen translate into the identical CDR3. The gene calls are TRBV30 and TRBJ1-5; 7 bases fit TRBD1. CDR1 is GTSNPN and CDR2 is SVGIG in the germline V gene (reference sequence). CDR3 length: 13 residues. The V segment lost 1 base and the J segment 4 bases; nucleotides outside the gene matches: 1. CDR3 sequence: CAWSDRGNQPQHF. The CDR3 DNA reads TGTGCCTGGAGTGACAGGGGAAATCAGCCCCAGCATTTT.

This clone was recorded only once. V and J are TRBV4-2 and TRBJ2-7, with 8 bases that match TRBD1. Germline CDR1 and CDR2: LGHNA and YNFKEQ. The V segment lost 0 bases and the J segment 4 bases; nucleotides outside the gene matches: 5. The CDR3 consists of 15 residues. CDR3 loop: CASSQEGGTGYEQYF. The CDR3 nucleotides are TGTGCCAGCAGCCAAGAGGGCGGGACAGGTTACGAGCAGTACTTC.

This clone was recorded only once. The chain carries TRBV15 and TRBJ1-4; 7 positions agree with TRBD1. Trimming removed 5 bases from V and 5 bases from J; junction bases left unmatched: 5. CDR1 and CDR2 from the germline V gene are LNHNV and YYDKDF (reference sequence). The length of the CDR3 is 14 residues. CDR3 residues: CATSPGQANEKLFF. The CDR3, as DNA: TGTGCCACCAGCCCCGGACAGGCGAATGAAAAACTGTTTTTT.

In its sample, this clone was seen a few times. The chain carries TRBV19 and TRBJ1-4; weak D call: TRBD1 (5 bases). Germline loops: CDR1 LNHDA, CDR2 SQIVND (reference sequence). Trimming removed 7 bases at V and 4 bases at J, with 16 bases between. The CDR3 covers 15 residues. This CDR3 reads CASTKTGGHNEKLFF. CDR3 bases: TGTGCCAGTACTAAGACGGGAGGACATAATGAAAAACTGTTTTTT. The full variable domain, in which reference TRBV19 and TRBJ1-4 provide the parts outside the CDR3, is DGGITQSPKYLFRKEGQNVTLSCEQNLNHDAMYWYRQDPGQGLRLIYYSQIVNDFQKGDIAEGYSVSREKKESFPLTVTSAQKNPTAFYLCASTKTGGHNEKLFFGSGTQLSVL.

This rearrangement joins TRBV2 to TRBJ2-3; D might be TRBD2 (5 bases). Germline CDR1 reads SNHLY; CDR2 reads FYNNEI. V shed 5 bases and J shed 6 bases, with 9 bases lying between them. The CDR3 spans 12 residues. Here the CDR3 DNA reads TGTGCCAGCAGTTCACTAGGGGATACGCAGTATTTT. It translates to CASSSLGDTQYF.

The chain recombines TRBV4-1 with TRBJ1-2, with 9 bases lining up with TRBD1. CDR1 and CDR2 from the germline V gene are MGHRA and YSYEKL. The CDR3 is 17 amino acids. V lost 6 bases to trimming and J lost 5 bases; unmatched junction nucleotides: 16. CDR3 DNA sequence: TGCGCCAGCAGAGCCGCCCCACCGGACAGGGGAGGTTATGGCTACACCTTC. Protein sequence: CASRAAPPDRGGYGYTF.

This chain connects TRBV9 to TRBJ1-5, with TRBD1 identical over 7 bases. The CDR3 runs 15 residues. Trimming took 1 base from V and 4 from J; bases not matched to a gene: 5. Per germline, CDR1 SGDLS and CDR2 YYNGEE. CDR3: CASSVSGTVNQPQHF. The CDR3 DNA reads TGTGCCAGCAGCGTATCGGGGACAGTTAATCAGCCCCAGCATTTT.

This chain uses TRBV5-6 with TRBJ1-1; D perhaps matches TRBD1 (6 bases). The CDR3 is 14 residues long. Between the trimmed V and J ends, which lost 3 bases and 4 bases, there was a span of 13 bases. CDR1 is SGHDT and CDR2 is YYEEEE in the germline V gene. The CDR3 DNA is TGTGCCAGCAGCTCAACACAGGGTTCCACTGAAGCTTTCTTT. It translates to CASSSTQGSTEAFF.